The T cell receptor beta chain under discussion was sequenced for a study of TIL therapy for anti-PD-1-resistant metastatic lung cancer (dated by TCRdb to the early 2020s). With regard to the full study: Tumors were harvested prior to any PD-1/PD-L1 blockade, after which nivolumab was administered to patients, and lymphodepletion, expanded TIL infusion and IL-2 were given to patients who progressed. A median age of approximately 50 years (range about 38-75) and a median tumor PD-L1 proportion score of about 5.4% were recorded among enrolled patients. The cohort was composed predominantly of lung adenocarcinoma, with a few EGFR-mutant and two ALK-rearranged tumors included, and half of patients were identified as current or former smokers. A median non-synonymous tumor mutation burden of under 1.9 mutations per megabase was determined across the cohort by whole-exome sequencing. Clonotypes were tracked across tumor, expanded TIL product and serial blood samples by T cell receptor beta sequencing of tumor and peripheral blood.

The research as a whole found: Infused TIL clonotypes partially replaced the baseline peripheral repertoire then decayed over months, with no apparent association between persistence and response. The study protocol defined all tumor marker inferences as exploratory. Generalizability was limited because the cohort was highly selected, with more treatment-naive, never-smoker and oncogene-addicted patients included than is typical.

Based on the germline V gene (reference sequence), the CDR1 and CDR2 sequences are LNHDA and SQIVND. The trim is 4 bases for V and 4 bases for J, with a gap of 10 bases between the germline ends. From the cysteine up to the phenylalanine, the CDR3 has a length of 13 residues. Just the 39-base CDR3 DNA is kept, in frame starting at base 1. This specimen's time point label, per the study, means: pre-treatment sample, taken before nivolumab and TIL therapy. Adults with stage 4 NSCLC were enrolled in a dual-center phase I trial from late 2017 to early 2020. Samples were obtained from a single-arm, open-label phase I trial in which tumor-infiltrating lymphocyte therapy with nivolumab was evaluated in advanced non-small cell lung cancer. Blood mononuclear cells were isolated from EDTA tubes by Ficoll gradient and were snap-frozen as pellets, and DNA was extracted with a Qiagen mini-prep kit. This clone was counted between two and nine times. It lacks a known antigen. No base quality values were provided; no much bigger clone lies one nucleotide off.

TCR beta CDR3 regions were amplified from genomic DNA with the immunoSEQ v3 hsTCRB kit using bias-controlled multiplex PCR. The TCR libraries were sequenced on an Illumina NextSeq 500 to around 2 million read pairs for survey level or about 5-6 million read pairs for deep level. Turning to the authors' computational methods: V, D and J genes were assigned, non-productive sequences were removed, and clonality was reported by immunoSEQ Analyzer software. Repertoires of infused TIL and blood were compared using productive Simpson clonality and the Morisita overlap index of productive TRB rearrangements. Absolute clonotype counts in blood were estimated as lymphocyte count times CD3+ fraction times the clone's productive frequency. TCRdb's version of the immuneACCESS table is confined to in-frame rearrangements and falls short of the full clone set. An unresolved V gene accounts for under half of the shortfall where checked; the remainder is of unknown origin. That table supplies the V and J calls and clone size; D and trimming were determined from the DNA. This sample holds 50,000 to 60,000 clones; approximately 78% were observed only once. The ten largest clones capture roughly 3% of the sample.

The sample here was blood, taken at baseline. This chain is built from TRBV19 and TRBJ1-1; the D segment cannot be called with confidence. The source of this sequence is a person between 30 and 79 years old with non-small cell lung cancer. CDR3 sequence: CASSRDRSTEAFF. The nucleotide sequence is given as TGTGCCAGTAGTAGAGACCGAAGCACTGAAGCTTTCTTT.